What follows are 9 T cell receptor beta chains derived from one specimen sequenced in a study of blood T cell repertoires in COVID-19. The data were produced by immunoSEQ multiplex PCR, yet TCRdb's version contains in-frame clones alone and is incomplete. The repertoire includes roughly 100,000 clones, over 75% of them detected once, and 20% sits in the top ten. The sample comprised peripheral blood. The receptors stem from a man between 65 and 79 years old with active or convalescent COVID-19.

The CDR3 spells CASRARLAGSDTQYF. CDR3 DNA sequence: TGTGCCAGCAGGGCCCGACTAGCGGGCTCAGATACGCAGTATTTT. The V and J genes are TRBV2 and TRBJ2-3, with TRBD2 matching 10 bases. CDR1 and CDR2 from the germline V gene are SNHLY and FYNNEI. This CDR3 spans 15 amino acids. J lost 4 bases, V lost 6 bases, and 7 bases had no gene match. The entire variable domain, with the rest obtained from reference TRBV2 and TRBJ2-3, is as follows: EPEVTQTPSHQVTQMGQEVILRCVPISNHLYFYWYRQILGQKVEFLVSFYNNEISEKSEIFDDQFSVERPDGSNFTLKIRSTKLEDSAMYFCASRARLAGSDTQYFGPGTRLTVL.

This clone occurred a few times. The rearrangement uses TRBV27 and TRBJ2-1; 9 positions match TRBD2. Unmatched junction bases numbered 6, after V lost 3 bases and J lost 6 bases. Germline loops: CDR1 MNHEY, CDR2 SMNVEV (reference sequence). This CDR3 contains 15 residues. This CDR3 reads CASSFYSGSFNEQFF. The DNA of the CDR3 is TGTGCCAGCAGTTTCTATAGCGGGAGTTTCAATGAGCAGTTCTTC.

The V gene is TRBV6-5, the J gene TRBJ2-7; tentatively, D is TRBD2 (6 bases). Trimming stripped 6 bases from V and 7 bases from J, with 16 bases between. Germline V gene sequence: CDR1 MNHEY, CDR2 SVGAGI. The CDR3 totals 13 residues. For the CDR3, the DNA is TGTGCCAGCAGCTTGACTAGTGAGAGGGAGCAGTACTTC. Its translation: CASSLTSEREQYF.

This clone was seen once. The V call is TRBV7-9, the J call TRBJ2-7, with D unclear. CDR1 is SEHNR and CDR2 is FQNEAQ in the germline V gene (reference sequence). The CDR3 totals 12 residues. V shed 6 bases and J shed 6 bases, with 12 bases lying between them. The CDR3: CASSHLRSEQYF. In DNA, the CDR3 is TGTGCCAGCAGTCATCTTAGGAGCGAGCAGTACTTC.

The chain combines TRBV2 with TRBJ2-3; TRBD1 matches 7 bases. This CDR3 is built from 15 residues. V lost 4 bases, J lost 4 bases, and 8 bases stayed unmatched. Per germline, CDR1 SNHLY and CDR2 FYNNEI. CDR3 sequence: CASSARQGGADTQYF. In nucleotides, the CDR3 is TGTGCCAGCAGTGCTAGACAGGGTGGTGCAGATACGCAGTATTTT.

Comments on this clone: One end of the junction varies from germline; a read error may be responsible. This chain uses TRBV5-1 with TRBJ1-1; TRBD1 agrees at 9 bases. Germline V gene sequence: CDR1 SGHRS, CDR2 YFSETQ. CDR3 length equals 17 residues. CDR3 bases: TGCGCCAGCAGGTTGGGGGACAGGGACTATTTGAACACTGAAGCTTTCTTT. It encodes CASRLGDRDYLNTEAFF.

This clone showed up just once. The chain links TRBV18 to TRBJ2-3, with TRBD2 as a possible D gene (5 bases). This CDR3 has 16 amino acids. Germline V gives CDR1 KGHSH, CDR2 LQKENI. Trimming took off 6 bases at V and 2 bases at J, with 18 bases between the two ends. The CDR3 DNA reads TGTGCCAGCTCGCGGGCCGGGGTCGCCGTCACAGATACGCAGTATTTT. Its protein product is CASSRAGVAVTDTQYF.

The J gene is TRBJ2-1, the V gene TRBV11-2; 11 positions agree with TRBD2. Germline-derived CDR1 and CDR2 are SGHAT and FQNNGV. Trimming removed 5 bases from V and 7 bases from J; junction bases left unmatched: 4. This CDR3 spans 14 amino acids. CDR3 protein: CASSGTSGSNEQFF. CDR3 in DNA: TGTGCCAGCAGCGGTACTAGCGGGAGTAATGAGCAGTTCTTC.

This clone was seen a few times. The sample carries other DNA sequences with the same CDR3. The V and J genes are TRBV6-6 and TRBJ2-1; D is undetermined. Trimming took 0 bases from V and 7 from J, leaving 4 bases between them. Germline V gene lookup returns CDR1 MNHNY and CDR2 SVGAGI (reference sequence). The CDR3 contains 12 residues. The CDR3 bases are TGTGCCAGCAGTTACTCGAGGAATGAGCAGTTCTTC. Translated, it gives CASSYSRNEQFF.